The clone carrying this TCR beta chain has more than one count but fewer than ten. As for time point: pre-sensitization, week 0. Treatment given: therapeutic diphenylcyclopropenone sensitization with weekly scalp DPC. This sample was included in a study of human T cells and chemical hapten exposure. The CDR3 is made up of 15 amino acids. Germline V gene lookup returns CDR1 SQVTM and CDR2 ANQGSEA. J gave up 2 bases and V 3 bases, and 3 bases lay outside the gene matches. MiXCR, applied by TCRdb to the RACE reads, yields one record per CDR3 protein. The table has tens of thousands of distinct CDR3 sequences, approximately 11% seen once.

The clonotype comes from a woman aged 50 to 60 with alopecia areata. Some clones in this sample may be carry-over from other donors' samples. V and J are TRBV29-1 and TRBJ2-5; 13 bases agree with TRBD2. The sample here was whole blood, taken in connection with sensitization to the hapten diphenylcyclopropenone (DPC). CDR3 sequence reads: CSVERGLAGQETQYF. CDR3 nucleotides: TGCAGCGTTGAGAGGGGACTAGCGGGGCAAGAGACCCAGTACTTC.